Listed below are T cell receptor beta chains from one sample, sequenced in a study of CD8+ T cells in alopecia areata. Repertoires were generated with immunoSEQ multiplex PCR, while TCRdb's copy carries only in-frame clones and drops some. This table holds roughly 76,000 clones, 29% found once. The sequencing here drew on CD8+ T cells sorted from blood, taken at week 4, from a patient treated with tofacitinib. The receptors originated from a human donor with alopecia areata. Each CDR3 is given with its conserved first and last residue. The D gene is left open where the match is weak. The listing skips clone size in some rows; elsewhere it reads once, few, many or a size class.

V,size,J,D,CDR3,DNA
TRBV29-1,NA,TRBJ2-2,NA,CSVEGGDIGSTGELFF,TGCAGCGTTGAAGGGGGGGATATAGGGAGTACCGGGGAGCTGTTTTTT
TRBV2,NA,TRBJ2-5,NA,CASLGERETQYF,TGTGCCAGCTTAGGGGAGCGAGAGACCCAGTACTTC
TRBV5-5,few,TRBJ2-3,NA,CASSLYGGPTDTQYF,TGTGCCAGCAGCTTGTATGGGGGCCCCACAGATACGCAGTATTTT
TRBV29-1,few,TRBJ2-1,NA,CSVEGWRPRPEQFF,TGCAGCGTTGAAGGGTGGAGACCGCGACCTGAGCAGTTCTTC
TRBV29-1,NA,TRBJ2-5,TRBD2,CSVAGLAGKQQETQYF,TGCAGCGTTGCGGGACTAGCGGGAAAGCAGCAAGAGACCCAGTACTTC
TRBV29-1,NA,TRBJ1-2,NA,CSVADDNYGYTF,TGCAGCGTTGCGGATGATAACTATGGCTACACCTTC
TRBV29-1,few,TRBJ2-3,NA,CSGTGIGRSTDTQYF,TGCAGCGGGACGGGTATAGGCAGGAGCACAGATACGCAGTATTTT
TRBV7-3,NA,TRBJ1-2,NA,CASSLRQGYGYTF,TGTGCCAGCAGCTTACGTCAAGGGTATGGCTACACCTTC
TRBV29-1,NA,TRBJ2-5,TRBD1,CSVDSGQGMETQYF,TGCAGCGTTGACTCGGGACAGGGAATGGAGACCCAGTACTTC
TRBV29-1,few,TRBJ2-4,NA,CSVVGKNIQYF,TGCAGCGTTGTGGGCAAAAACATTCAGTACTTC
TRBV28,once,TRBJ2-5,TRBD2,CASSLRREGQETQYF,TGTGCCAGCAGTTTGAGGCGGGAGGGCCAAGAGACCCAGTACTTC
TRBV27,NA,TRBJ1-5,TRBD1,CASSYTGDQPQHF,TGTGCCAGCAGTTATACAGGGGATCAGCCCCAGCATTTT
TRBV13,NA,TRBJ2-5,NA,CASSLWVARQETQYF,TGTGCCAGCAGCTTATGGGTAGCGAGACAAGAGACCCAGTACTTC
TRBV29-1,NA,TRBJ2-5,NA,CSVEDWAGGIQETQYF,TGCAGCGTTGAAGATTGGGCAGGAGGTATACAAGAGACCCAGTACTTC
TRBV27,few,TRBJ2-3,NA,CASSLSLASTDTQYF,TGTGCCAGCAGTTTATCCCTAGCGAGCACAGATACGCAGTATTTT
TRBV18,NA,TRBJ1-1,NA,CASSPQGRNTEAFF,TGTGCCAGCTCACCTCAGGGGAGGAACACTGAAGCTTTCTTT
TRBV30,NA,TRBJ1-1,NA,CAWNPVGTEAFF,TGTGCCTGGAATCCCGTCGGAACTGAAGCTTTCTTT
TRBV10-2,NA,TRBJ1-2,NA,CASSESSKGRGYTF,TGCGCCAGCAGTGAGTCGAGTAAGGGCAGGGGCTACACCTTC
TRBV5-1,NA,TRBJ2-2,NA,CASSSAGELFF,TGCGCCAGCAGCTCGGCCGGGGAGCTGTTTTTT
TRBV9,NA,TRBJ2-7,NA,CASSPRDTSYEQYF,TGTGCCAGCAGCCCCAGGGACACCTCCTACGAGCAGTACTTC
TRBV29-1,NA,TRBJ2-3,TRBD1,CRETGIVGDTQYF,TGCAGGGAGACAGGGATCGTAGGAGATACGCAGTATTTT
TRBV25-1,few,TRBJ1-2,NA,CASSGDSSGGYTF,TGTGCCAGCTCGGGAGATTCCAGCGGTGGCTACACCTTC
TRBV29-1,NA,TRBJ2-2,NA,CSATRSTGELFF,TGCAGCGCCACCAGGAGTACCGGGGAGCTGTTTTTT
TRBV12-5,few,TRBJ2-6,NA,CASGWSSGANVLTF,TGTGCTAGTGGTTGGAGCTCTGGGGCCAACGTCCTGACTTTC
TRBV9,NA,TRBJ2-7,TRBD2,CASSVDSGRPYEQYF,TGTGCCAGCAGCGTAGACAGCGGGAGGCCTTACGAGCAGTACTTC
TRBV29-1,few,TRBJ2-5,TRBD1,CSLQGVAETQYF,TGCAGCTTACAGGGGGTCGCAGAGACCCAGTACTTC
TRBV13,NA,TRBJ2-3,NA,CASSLVRNTQYF,TGTGCCAGCAGCTTAGTACGGAATACGCAGTATTTT
TRBV29-1,NA,TRBJ2-7,NA,CSVGHGGAFEQYF,TGCAGCGTTGGGCACGGGGGAGCTTTCGAGCAGTACTTC
TRBV7-9,NA,TRBJ2-1,NA,CASSFPSYNEQFF,TGTGCCAGCAGCTTTCCGTCCTACAATGAGCAGTTCTTC
TRBV9,NA,TRBJ2-1,TRBD1,CASSVGGTGDEQFF,TGTGCCAGCAGCGTAGGGGGAACAGGGGATGAGCAGTTCTTC
TRBV4-1,many,TRBJ2-1,TRBD2,CASSTIQTSGDNEQFF,TGCGCCAGCTCTACTATCCAAACTAGCGGAGACAATGAGCAGTTCTTC
TRBV13,NA,TRBJ2-5,TRBD2,CASSLVASGSQETQYF,TGTGCCAGCAGCTTAGTGGCTAGCGGGAGTCAAGAGACCCAGTACTTC
TRBV29-1,NA,TRBJ2-3,TRBD2,CSVAGTRWDTQYF,TGCAGCGTTGCGGGGACTAGGTGGGATACGCAGTATTTT
TRBV6-5,NA,TRBJ1-1,TRBD1,CASTGQGSTEAFF,TGTGCCAGCACAGGACAGGGAAGCACTGAAGCTTTCTTT
TRBV5-1,once,TRBJ2-5,NA,CASSDRDSPEETQYF,TGCGCCAGCAGCGACCGGGACTCCCCTGAAGAGACCCAGTACTTC
TRBV13,NA,TRBJ2-7,NA,CASSLRFEQYF,TGTGCCAGCAGCTTACGGTTCGAGCAGTACTTC
TRBV19,NA,TRBJ1-5,NA,CASSITSYNQPQHF,TGTGCCAGTAGTATCACCAGTTACAATCAGCCCCAGCATTTT
TRBV30,NA,TRBJ2-2,NA,CAWNTGWTGELFF,TGTGCCTGGAATACAGGGTGGACCGGGGAGCTGTTTTTT
TRBV29-1,NA,TRBJ2-7,NA,CSVHQGGYEQYF,TGCAGCGTCCATCAAGGGGGATACGAGCAGTACTTC
TRBV18,NA,TRBJ2-1,TRBD2,CASSFGLDHNEQFF,TGTGCCAGCTCATTCGGACTAGACCACAATGAGCAGTTCTTC
TRBV6-4,few,TRBJ2-1,TRBD2,CASSLGLAGVPGIYNEQFF,TGTGCCAGCAGTCTAGGACTAGCGGGAGTCCCAGGGATCTACAATGAGCAGTTCTTC
TRBV2,many,TRBJ1-5,NA,CASGDPVSGNQPQHF,TGTGCCAGCGGTGACCCCGTTTCTGGCAATCAGCCCCAGCATTTT
TRBV2,NA,TRBJ2-7,NA,CASSEARSREQYF,TGTGCCAGCAGTGAAGCGCGATCCAGGGAGCAGTACTTC
TRBV11-1,NA,TRBJ2-7,TRBD2,CASSLSSGNYEQYF,TGTGCCAGCAGCTTATCTAGCGGGAACTACGAGCAGTACTTC
TRBV30,NA,TRBJ1-5,NA,CAWSPPDTSNQPQHF,TGTGCCTGGAGTCCCCCGGACACTAGCAATCAGCCCCAGCATTTT
TRBV29-1,NA,TRBJ2-7,TRBD1,CSALGTGNMNEQYF,TGCAGCGCCTTAGGGACAGGGAATATGAACGAGCAGTACTTC
TRBV29-1,NA,TRBJ2-2,NA,CSVERAGEFTGELFF,TGCAGCGTTGAGCGGGCAGGGGAGTTCACCGGGGAGCTGTTTTTT
TRBV6-5,NA,TRBJ1-5,NA,CASSYSGPYSNQPQHF,TGTGCCAGCAGTTACTCTGGGCCCTATAGCAATCAGCCCCAGCATTTT
TRBV2,NA,TRBJ1-1,NA,CASSYVQGTEAFF,TGTGCCAGCAGTTACGTACAGGGCACTGAAGCTTTCTTT
TRBV4-1,NA,TRBJ2-2,TRBD2,CASSQVKRELSGELFF,TGCGCCAGCAGCCAAGTCAAGCGGGAATTGTCCGGGGAGCTGTTTTTT
TRBV4-3,few,TRBJ1-1,NA,CASSQEALSYTEAFF,TGCGCCAGCAGCCAAGAAGCCCTCTCTTACACTGAAGCTTTCTTT
TRBV27,NA,TRBJ2-5,NA,CASSGTPGGGETQYF,TGTGCCAGCAGCGGAACCCCAGGGGGGGGAGAGACCCAGTACTTC
TRBV29-1,few,TRBJ2-7,NA,CSVEDGTVYEQYF,TGCAGCGTTGAAGATGGTACGGTTTACGAGCAGTACTTC